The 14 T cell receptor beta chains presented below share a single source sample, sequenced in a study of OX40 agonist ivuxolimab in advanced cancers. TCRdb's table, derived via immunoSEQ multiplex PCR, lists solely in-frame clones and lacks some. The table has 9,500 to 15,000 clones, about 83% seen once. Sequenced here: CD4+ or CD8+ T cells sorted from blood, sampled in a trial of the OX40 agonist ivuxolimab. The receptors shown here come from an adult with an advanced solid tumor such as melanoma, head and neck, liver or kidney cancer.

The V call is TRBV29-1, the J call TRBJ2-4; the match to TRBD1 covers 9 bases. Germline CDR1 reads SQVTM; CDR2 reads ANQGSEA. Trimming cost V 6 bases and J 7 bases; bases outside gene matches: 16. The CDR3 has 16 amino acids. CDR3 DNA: TGCAGCGTCCGTGCCTGGGAACAGGGGGCGCGGAACATTCAGTACTTC. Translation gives CSVRAWEQGARNIQYF.

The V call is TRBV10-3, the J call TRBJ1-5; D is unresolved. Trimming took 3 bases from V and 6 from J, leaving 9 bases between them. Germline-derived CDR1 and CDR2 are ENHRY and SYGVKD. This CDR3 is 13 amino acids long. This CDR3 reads CAISEGRAQPQHF. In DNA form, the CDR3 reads TGTGCCATCAGTGAAGGCCGGGCTCAGCCCCAGCATTTT.

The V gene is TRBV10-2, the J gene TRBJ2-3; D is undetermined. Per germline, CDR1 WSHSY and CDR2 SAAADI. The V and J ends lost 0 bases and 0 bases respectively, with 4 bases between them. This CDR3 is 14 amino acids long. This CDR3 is CASSESSSTDTQYF. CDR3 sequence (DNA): TGCGCCAGCAGTGAGTCGTCTAGCACAGATACGCAGTATTTT.

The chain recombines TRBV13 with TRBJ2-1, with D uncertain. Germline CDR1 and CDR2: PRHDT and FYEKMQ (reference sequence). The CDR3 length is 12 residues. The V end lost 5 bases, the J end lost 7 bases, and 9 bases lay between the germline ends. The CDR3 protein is CASSRLGNEQFF. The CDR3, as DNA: TGTGCCAGCAGCCGCCTAGGTAATGAGCAGTTCTTC.

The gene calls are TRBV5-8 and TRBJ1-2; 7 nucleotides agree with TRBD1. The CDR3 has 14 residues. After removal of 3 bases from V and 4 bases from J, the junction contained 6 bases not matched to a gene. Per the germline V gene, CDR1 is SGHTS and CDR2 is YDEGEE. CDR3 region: CASSSNRGLYGYTF. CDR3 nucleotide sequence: TGTGCCAGCAGCTCCAACAGGGGACTCTATGGCTACACCTTC.

CDR3 nucleotides: TGCGCCAGCAGCTTGGCCGGGACCGGGGTAGGGACTGAAGCTTTCTTT. It encodes CASSLAGTGVGTEAFF. The chain has TRBV5-1 and TRBJ1-1; a possible D gene is TRBD1 (5 bases). V lost 0 bases and J lost 5, with 17 bases in between. This CDR3 is built from 16 residues. Per germline, CDR1 SGHRS and CDR2 YFSETQ. Combining the CDR3 with reference TRBV5-1 and TRBJ1-1 gives the whole variable domain KAGVTQTPRYLIKTRGQQVTLSCSPISGHRSVSWYQQTPGQGLQFLFEYFSETQRNKGNFPGRFSGRQFSNSRSEMNVSTLELGDSALYLCASSLAGTGVGTEAFFGQGTRLTVV.

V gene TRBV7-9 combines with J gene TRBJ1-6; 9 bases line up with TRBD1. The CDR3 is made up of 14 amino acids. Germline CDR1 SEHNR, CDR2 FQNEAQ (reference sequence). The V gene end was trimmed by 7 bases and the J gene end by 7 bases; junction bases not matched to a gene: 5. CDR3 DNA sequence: TGTGCCAGCATCCCCGGGACAGGGAATTCACCCCTCCACTTT. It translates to CASIPGTGNSPLHF. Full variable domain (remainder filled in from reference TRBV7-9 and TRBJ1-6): DTGVSQNPRHKITKRGQNVTFRCDPISEHNRLYWYRQTLGQGPEFLTYFQNEAQLEKSRLLSDRFSAERPKGSFSTLEIQRTEQGDSAMYLCASIPGTGNSPLHFGNGTRLTVT.

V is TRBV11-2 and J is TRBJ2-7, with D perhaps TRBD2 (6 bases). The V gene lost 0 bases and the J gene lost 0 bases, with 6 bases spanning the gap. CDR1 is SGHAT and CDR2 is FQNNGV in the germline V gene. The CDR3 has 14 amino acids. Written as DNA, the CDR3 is TGTGCCAGCAGCTTAGAGCGGGGCTCCTACGAGCAGTACTTC. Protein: CASSLERGSYEQYF.

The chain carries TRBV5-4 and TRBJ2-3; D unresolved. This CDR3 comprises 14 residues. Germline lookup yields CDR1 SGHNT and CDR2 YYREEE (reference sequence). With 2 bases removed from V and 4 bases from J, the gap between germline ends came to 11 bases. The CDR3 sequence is CASSFQRTADTQYF. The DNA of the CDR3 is TGTGCCAGCAGCTTCCAACGGACCGCAGATACGCAGTATTTT.

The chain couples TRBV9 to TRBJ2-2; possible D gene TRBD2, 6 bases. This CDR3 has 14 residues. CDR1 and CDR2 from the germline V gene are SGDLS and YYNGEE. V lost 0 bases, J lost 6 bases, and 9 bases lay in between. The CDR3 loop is CASSVGGGPGELFF. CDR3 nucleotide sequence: TGTGCCAGCAGCGTAGGTGGAGGGCCCGGGGAGCTGTTTTTT.

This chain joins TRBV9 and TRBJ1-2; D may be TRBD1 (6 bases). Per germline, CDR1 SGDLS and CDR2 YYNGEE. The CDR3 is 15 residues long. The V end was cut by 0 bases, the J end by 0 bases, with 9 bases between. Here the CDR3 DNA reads TGTGCCAGCAGCGTAGTCGGGGGCCCTAACTATGGCTACACCTTC. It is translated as CASSVVGGPNYGYTF.

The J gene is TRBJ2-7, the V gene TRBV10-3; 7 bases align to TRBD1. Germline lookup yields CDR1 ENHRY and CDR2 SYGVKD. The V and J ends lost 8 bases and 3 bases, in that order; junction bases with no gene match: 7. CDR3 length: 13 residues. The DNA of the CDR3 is TGTGCCATCGGGGACAGTTATTACTACGAGCAGTACTTC. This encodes CAIGDSYYYEQYF.

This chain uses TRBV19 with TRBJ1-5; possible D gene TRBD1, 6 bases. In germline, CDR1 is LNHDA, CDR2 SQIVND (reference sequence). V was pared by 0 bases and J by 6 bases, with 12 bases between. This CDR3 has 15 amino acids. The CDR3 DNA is TGTGCCAGTAGTATAGATCTACAGGGAAGTCAGCCCCAGCATTTT. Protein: CASSIDLQGSQPQHF. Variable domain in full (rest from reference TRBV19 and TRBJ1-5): DGGITQSPKYLFRKEGQNVTLSCEQNLNHDAMYWYRQDPGQGLRLIYYSQIVNDFQKGDIAEGYSVSREKKESFPLTVTSAQKNPTAFYLCASSIDLQGSQPQHFGDGTRLSIL.

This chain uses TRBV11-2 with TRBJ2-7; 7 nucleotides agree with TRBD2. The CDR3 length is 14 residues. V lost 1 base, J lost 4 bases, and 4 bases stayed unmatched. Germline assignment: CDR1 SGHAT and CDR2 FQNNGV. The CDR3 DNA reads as TGTGCCAGCAGCTTAGGGCGGGGGTGGTACGAGCAGTACTTC. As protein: CASSLGRGWYEQYF.